The 10 T cell receptor beta chains below all came from one sample that was sequenced in a study of human CD8 memory T cell subsets (TCRdb year 2020). A Human TCR Profiling Kit was used to prepare UMI-labeled 5' RACE TCRbeta libraries. TCRdb reprocessed the reads and assigns one entry to each CDR3 protein sequence, leaving out DNA. This sample's table carries some 7,500 distinct CDR3 sequences. The ten largest clones represent 24% of the sample. Sequencing was done on a sample of CD8+ T cells from PBMCs. Receptor source: a human donor in good health.

The chain has TRBV4-1 and TRBJ2-7; lacking DNA, the TRBD2 call made by TCRdb goes unchecked. The CDR3 sequence is 14 residues long. The V gene's germline CDR1 is MGHRA and CDR2 YSYEKL. CDR3 loop: CASSPGDSGYEQYF.

The chain links TRBV28 to TRBJ1-5; as DNA is missing, the TRBD1 call by TCRdb cannot be tested. Germline V gene sequence: CDR1 MDHEN, CDR2 SYDVKM. This CDR3 is built from 18 residues. This CDR3 reads CASSDSHREGFSNQPQHF.

This chain connects TRBV4-1 to TRBJ2-7; TCRdb picks TRBD1, but there is no DNA to check that call. CDR1 and CDR2 (germline): MGHRA, YSYEKL. The CDR3 is 14 amino acids. Here the CDR3 reads CASSQERGFYEQYF.

This chain connects TRBV25-1 to TRBJ2-2; TCRdb's D gene call, TRBD1, goes unchecked for lack of DNA. The CDR3 has 15 residues. Per the germline V gene, CDR1 is MGHDK and CDR2 is SYGVNS. CDR3 loop: CASTPPGVNTGELFF.

The V gene is TRBV15, the J gene TRBJ2-1. Germline CDR1 LNHNV, CDR2 YYDKDF (reference sequence). CDR3 length: 13 residues. The CDR3 is CATSGWTYNEQFF.

This chain uses TRBV3-1 with TRBJ2-1; TCRdb returns TRBD1, unconfirmable since there is no DNA. CDR1 is LGHDT, CDR2 YNNKEL, per germline (reference sequence). The CDR3 spans 16 residues. The CDR3 sequence is CASSQGWLGENNEQFF.

V gene TRBV20-1 combines with J gene TRBJ2-7; lacking DNA, the TRBD2 call made by TCRdb goes unchecked. The germline V gene encodes CDR1 DFQATT and CDR2 SNEGSKA (reference sequence). The CDR3 loop spans 17 amino acids. The CDR3 here is CSARALGTSGVPSEQYF.

This clonotype is labeled medium-sized based on frequency. V usage is TRBV27 and J usage is TRBJ2-7; TCRdb's D gene call, TRBD2, goes unchecked for lack of DNA. The germline V gene encodes CDR1 MNHEY and CDR2 SMNVEV (reference sequence). The CDR3 is 13 residues long. The CDR3 sequence is CASSKLAGYEQYF.

The chain joins TRBV11-3 to TRBJ2-5; TCRdb gives TRBD1 as the D gene, but with no DNA this cannot be confirmed. This CDR3 comprises 15 residues. Looked up from germline, CDR1 is SGHNT and CDR2 is YENEEA. CDR3 region: CASSPLSGDQETQYF.

This chain connects TRBV7-9 to TRBJ2-3; TCRdb's D gene call, TRBD2, goes unchecked for lack of DNA. Germline CDR1 and CDR2: SEHNR and FQNEAQ (reference sequence). The CDR3 has 17 amino acids. CDR3 sequence: CASSSRIGSGRTDTQYF.